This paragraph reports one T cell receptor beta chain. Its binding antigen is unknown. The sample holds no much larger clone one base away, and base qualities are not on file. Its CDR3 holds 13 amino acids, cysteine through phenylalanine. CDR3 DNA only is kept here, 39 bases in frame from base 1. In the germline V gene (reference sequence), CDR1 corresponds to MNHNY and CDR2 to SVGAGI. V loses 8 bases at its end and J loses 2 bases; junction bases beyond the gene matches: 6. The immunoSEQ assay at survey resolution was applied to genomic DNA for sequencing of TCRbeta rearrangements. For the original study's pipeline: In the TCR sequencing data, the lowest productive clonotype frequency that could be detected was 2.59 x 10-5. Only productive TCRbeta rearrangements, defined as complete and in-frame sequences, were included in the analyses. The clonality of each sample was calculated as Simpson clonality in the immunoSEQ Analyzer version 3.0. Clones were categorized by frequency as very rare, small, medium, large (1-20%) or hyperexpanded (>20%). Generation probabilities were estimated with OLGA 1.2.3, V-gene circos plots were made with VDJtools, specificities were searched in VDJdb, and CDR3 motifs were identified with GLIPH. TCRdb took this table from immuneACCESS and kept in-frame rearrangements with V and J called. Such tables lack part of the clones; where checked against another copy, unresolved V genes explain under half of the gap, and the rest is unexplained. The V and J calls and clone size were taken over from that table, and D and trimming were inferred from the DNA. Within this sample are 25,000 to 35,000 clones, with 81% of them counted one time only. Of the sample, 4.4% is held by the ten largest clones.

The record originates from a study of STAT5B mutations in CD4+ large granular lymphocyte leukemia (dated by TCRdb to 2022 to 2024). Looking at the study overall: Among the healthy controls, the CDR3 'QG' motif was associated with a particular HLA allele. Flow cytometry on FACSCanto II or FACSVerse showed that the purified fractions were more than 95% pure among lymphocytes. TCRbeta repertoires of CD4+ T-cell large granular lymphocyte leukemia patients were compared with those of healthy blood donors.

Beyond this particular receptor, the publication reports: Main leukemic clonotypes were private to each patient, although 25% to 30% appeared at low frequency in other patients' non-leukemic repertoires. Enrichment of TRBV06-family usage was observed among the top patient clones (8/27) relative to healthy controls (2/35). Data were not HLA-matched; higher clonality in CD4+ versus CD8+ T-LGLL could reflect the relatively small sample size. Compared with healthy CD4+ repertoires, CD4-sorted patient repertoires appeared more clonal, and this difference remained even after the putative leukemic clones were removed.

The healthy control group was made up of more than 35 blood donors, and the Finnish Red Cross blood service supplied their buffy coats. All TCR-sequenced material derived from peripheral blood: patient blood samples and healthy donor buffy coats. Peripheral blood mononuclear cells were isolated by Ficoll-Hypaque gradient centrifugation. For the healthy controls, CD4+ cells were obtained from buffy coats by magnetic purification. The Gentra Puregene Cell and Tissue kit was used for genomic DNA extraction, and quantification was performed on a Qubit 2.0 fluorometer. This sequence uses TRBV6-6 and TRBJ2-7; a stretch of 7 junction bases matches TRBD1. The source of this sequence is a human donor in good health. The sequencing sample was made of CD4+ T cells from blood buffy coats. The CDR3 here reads CASSKTGAYEQYF. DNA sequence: TGTGCCAGCTCCAAAACAGGGGCCTACGAGCAGTACTTC.